A single sample gave rise to the 12 T cell receptor beta chains below, sequenced in a study of blood T cell repertoires in COVID-19. Method: immunoSEQ multiplex PCR; TCRdb's copy keeps in-frame clones and lacks some. The data show some 96,000 clones, 87% seen once. Sequenced: peripheral blood. Every receptor here comes from a man aged 25 to 40 in a cohort sampled during active COVID-19.

This chain joins TRBV9 and TRBJ2-1; TRBD2 is a possible D gene (6 bases). Germline V gene sequence: CDR1 SGDLS, CDR2 YYNGEE. This CDR3 is built from 16 residues. The germline V and J ends were trimmed by 4 bases and 5 bases, with 19 bases remaining between them. The CDR3 reads CASSPRLGGVNNEQFF. The DNA for the CDR3 is TGTGCCAGCAGCCCAAGACTCGGCGGGGTTAACAATGAGCAGTTCTTC.

This chain joins TRBV6-6 and TRBJ2-7; TRBD1 matches at 8 bases. Germline CDR1 is MNHNY and CDR2 is SVGAGI (reference sequence). The CDR3 spans 15 residues. The junction had 14 bases not matched to a gene; V was cut back by 5 bases and J by 8 bases. CDR3 loop: CASSRGTGETYKQYF. Written as DNA, the CDR3 is TGTGCCAGCAGTCGCGGGACAGGAGAGACTTACAAGCAGTACTTC.

V gene TRBV6-5 combines with J gene TRBJ1-4; TRBD1 matches 7 bases. The CDR3 is 14 residues long. V was pared by 6 bases and J by 6 bases, with 7 bases of the junction left unmatched. Germline CDR1 MNHEY, CDR2 SVGAGI. Here the CDR3 reads CASSRQGPDEKLFF. Written as DNA, the CDR3 is TGTGCCAGCAGCAGACAGGGTCCGGATGAAAAACTGTTTTTT.

The rearrangement uses TRBV11-2 and TRBJ2-5, with 7 bases that match TRBD1. The CDR3 is made up of 14 amino acids. The junction had 2 bases not matched to a gene; V was cut back by 3 bases and J by 1 base. Germline CDR1 is SGHAT and CDR2 is FQNNGV. CDR3 DNA: TGTGCCAGCAGCTTCACAGGGGTCCAAGAGACCCAGTACTTC. It specifies CASSFTGVQETQYF.

The table lists this clone with a count of one. The chain combines TRBV20-1 with TRBJ2-1, with 7 bases matching TRBD2. Germline values: CDR1 DFQATT, CDR2 SNEGSKA (reference sequence). Trimming at V came to 3 bases and at J to 5 bases, leaving 4 bases not matched to a gene. The CDR3 is made up of 13 amino acids. In nucleotides, the CDR3 is TGCAGTGCTAGTACTAGCGTGAACAATGAGCAGTTCTTC. Residues: CSASTSVNNEQFF.

The chain has TRBV28 and TRBJ2-1; 7 bases map to TRBD2. The CDR3 loop spans 14 amino acids. Germline-derived CDR1 and CDR2 are MDHEN and SYDVKM. The J segment lost 0 bases and the V segment lost 8 bases, leaving 4 bases of the junction unmatched. The CDR3 reads CASVAGASYNEQFF. The CDR3 nucleotides read TGTGCCAGCGTAGCGGGCGCCTCCTACAATGAGCAGTTCTTC. The full variable domain, completed using reference TRBV28 and TRBJ2-1, is DVKVTQSSRYLVKRTGEKVFLECVQDMDHENMFWYRQDPGLGLRLIYFSYDVKMKEKGDIPEGYSVSREKKERFSLILESASTNQTSMYLCASVAGASYNEQFFGPGTRLTVL.

The genes are TRBV7-2 and TRBJ2-2, with 7 bases lining up with TRBD1. Per the germline V gene, CDR1 is SGHTA and CDR2 is FQGNSA. CDR3 length equals 14 residues. Losses at the gene ends were 6 bases for V and 5 bases for J; bases not matched to a gene: 6. Written as DNA, the CDR3 is TGTGCCAGCAGAAAGGGGGCGTTTACCGGGGAGCTGTTTTTT. Its protein is CASRKGAFTGELFF.

The genes are TRBV29-1 and TRBJ2-3; TRBD2 aligns across 7 bases. CDR1 is SQVTM and CDR2 is ANQGSEA in the germline V gene. The CDR3 covers 15 residues. The V gene end was trimmed by 4 bases and the J gene end by 4 bases; junction bases not matched to a gene: 11. The CDR3 region is CSVAVTGGQSDTQYF. CDR3 DNA sequence: TGCAGCGTTGCAGTGACGGGGGGTCAGTCAGATACGCAGTATTTT.

V gene TRBV12-3 or TRBV12-4 combines with J gene TRBJ1-1, with 10 bases fitting TRBD1. Germline trimming cut 3 bases from V and 11 bases from J; bases unmatched to any gene: 6. The CDR3 loop spans 13 amino acids. CDR3 nucleotide sequence: TGTGCCAGCAGTTTTAGGGACAGGGGAGAGGCTTTCTTT. Translation gives CASSFRDRGEAFF.

This clone occurred a few times. The chain couples TRBV6-6 to TRBJ2-1; D may be TRBD1 (5 bases). This CDR3 is 15 amino acids long. The V gene lost 6 bases and the J gene lost 2 bases, with 14 bases spanning the gap. Looked up from germline, CDR1 is MNHNY and CDR2 is SVGAGI (reference sequence). CDR3 residues: CASRPQVATYNEQFF. DNA of the CDR3: TGTGCCAGCAGGCCACAGGTTGCCACCTACAATGAGCAGTTCTTC.

The chain is built from TRBV2 and TRBJ1-4; D is perhaps TRBD1 (6 bases). Germline CDR1 SNHLY, CDR2 FYNNEI. The CDR3 totals 14 residues. Trimming took 7 bases from V and 4 from J, leaving 13 bases between them. CDR3 sequence (DNA): TGTGCCAGCACCGGAGACAGGTATAATGAAAAACTGTTTTTT. Translating gives CASTGDRYNEKLFF.

The CDR3 here is CAISELDKPHQPQHF. As DNA, the CDR3 is TGTGCCATCAGTGAGCTGGACAAACCTCATCAGCCCCAGCATTTT. The chain has TRBV10-3 and TRBJ1-5; D might be TRBD1 (5 bases). V gave up 2 bases and J gave up 5 bases, with 13 bases separating them. Per the germline V gene, CDR1 is ENHRY and CDR2 is SYGVKD. The CDR3 runs to 15 residues.